The rows below give T cell receptor beta chains drawn from one sample of a study of shared clonotypes between healthy human individuals. Data came from immunoSEQ multiplex PCR; TCRdb stores just in-frame clones and leaves some out. This table has hundreds of thousands of clones, 74% appearing once. The sample taken for sequencing was memory CD4+ T cells sorted from blood. All receptors derive from a woman aged 30 to 39 in good health. The CDR3 runs from the conserved cysteine through the conserved F or W. Each record gives: clone size, J gene, V gene, D gene, CDR3 length, CDR3 DNA, CDR3 protein. The D gene is left open where the match is weak. The size field is filled for only some rows; it gives once, few, many or a size class.

clone size: once
J gene: TRBJ2-3
V gene: TRBV2
D gene: .
CDR3 length: 13
CDR3 DNA: TGTGCCCTTGGGGGAACGAGCACAGATACGCAGTATTTT
CDR3 protein: CALGGTSTDTQYF

clone size: .
J gene: TRBJ1-5
V gene: TRBV5-1
D gene: TRBD1
CDR3 length: 14
CDR3 DNA: TGCGCCAGCAGCTTGGAAGGGGGCAGGCAGCCCCAGCATTTT
CDR3 protein: CASSLEGGRQPQHF

clone size: .
J gene: TRBJ2-7
V gene: TRBV6-6
D gene: .
CDR3 length: 11
CDR3 DNA: TGTGCCAGCGGGCAGGGATACGAGCAGTACTTC
CDR3 protein: CASGQGYEQYF

clone size: .
J gene: TRBJ1-2
V gene: TRBV28
D gene: .
CDR3 length: 14
CDR3 DNA: TGTGCCAGCGAAGAGGGGGGACGTAACTATGGCTACACCTTC
CDR3 protein: CASEEGGRNYGYTF

clone size: .
J gene: TRBJ1-5
V gene: TRBV2
D gene: TRBD1
CDR3 length: 15
CDR3 DNA: TGTGCCAGCAGCCTACAGGGGGCCGGCAATCAGCCCCAGCATTTT
CDR3 protein: CASSLQGAGNQPQHF

clone size: .
J gene: TRBJ2-4
V gene: TRBV28
D gene: .
CDR3 length: 15
CDR3 DNA: TGTGCCAGCAGGGCCACCCATGCAGCCAAAAACATTCAGTACTTC
CDR3 protein: CASRATHAAKNIQYF

clone size: .
J gene: TRBJ2-5
V gene: TRBV7-2
D gene: TRBD1
CDR3 length: 14
CDR3 DNA: TGTGCCAGCAGCACCCGACAGGGGGAAGAGACCCAGTACTTC
CDR3 protein: CASSTRQGEETQYF

clone size: few
J gene: TRBJ2-3
V gene: TRBV29-1
D gene: TRBD2
CDR3 length: 14
CDR3 DNA: TGCAGCGGCCTACTAGCGGGAGATAGAAATACGCAGTATTTT
CDR3 protein: CSGLLAGDRNTQYF

clone size: .
J gene: TRBJ2-7
V gene: TRBV11-2
D gene: .
CDR3 length: 15
CDR3 DNA: TGTGCCAGCAGCTTAGCGGCGAGCGGTTCCTACGAGCAGTACTTC
CDR3 protein: CASSLAASGSYEQYF

clone size: .
J gene: TRBJ2-1
V gene: TRBV2
D gene: TRBD2
CDR3 length: 14
CDR3 DNA: TGTGCCAGCAGAGATAGCGGGAGACGTGAAGAGCAGTTCTTC
CDR3 protein: CASRDSGRREEQFF

clone size: .
J gene: TRBJ1-2
V gene: TRBV5-1
D gene: .
CDR3 length: 14
CDR3 DNA: TGCGCCAGCAGCTTGGGGGACTACAACTATGGCTACACCTTC
CDR3 protein: CASSLGDYNYGYTF

clone size: .
J gene: TRBJ2-5
V gene: TRBV28
D gene: TRBD2
CDR3 length: 18
CDR3 DNA: TGTGCCAGCAGTTTTCAATTGACTAGCGGGAGTTTTGAGGGGACCCAGTACTTC
CDR3 protein: CASSFQLTSGSFEGTQYF

clone size: .
J gene: TRBJ1-1
V gene: TRBV27
D gene: TRBD1
CDR3 length: 14
CDR3 DNA: TGTGCCAGCAGTTTATCACGACAGGGGTCTGAAGCTTTCTTT
CDR3 protein: CASSLSRQGSEAFF

clone size: .
J gene: TRBJ2-1
V gene: TRBV7-6
D gene: .
CDR3 length: 11
CDR3 DNA: TGTGCCAGCAGCAGTTACATCGAGCAGTTCTTC
CDR3 protein: CASSSYIEQFF

clone size: .
J gene: TRBJ2-5
V gene: TRBV29-1
D gene: .
CDR3 length: 13
CDR3 DNA: TGCAGCGCCCAAGGAGGGACAGAAGAGACCCAGTACTTC
CDR3 protein: CSAQGGTEETQYF

clone size: .
J gene: TRBJ1-5
V gene: TRBV5-8
D gene: .
CDR3 length: 17
CDR3 DNA: TGTGCCAGCAGCTCGGGCAGGTGGGCCTCAATCAATCAGCCCCAGCATTTT
CDR3 protein: CASSSGRWASINQPQHF

clone size: .
J gene: TRBJ2-7
V gene: TRBV2
D gene: TRBD1
CDR3 length: 18
CDR3 DNA: TGTGCCATTAGGAGGGGACAGGGGCTCTCCCTCCCATCCTACGAGCAGTACTTC
CDR3 protein: CAIRRGQGLSLPSYEQYF

clone size: .
J gene: TRBJ2-7
V gene: TRBV6-5
D gene: .
CDR3 length: 15
CDR3 DNA: TGTGCCAGCAGTTATACTCCCGGGGGTCCCAACGAGCAGTACTTC
CDR3 protein: CASSYTPGGPNEQYF

clone size: .
J gene: TRBJ2-3
V gene: TRBV19
D gene: .
CDR3 length: 13
CDR3 DNA: TGTGCCAGTAGTAACAGGGAGTTAGATACGCAGTATTTT
CDR3 protein: CASSNRELDTQYF

clone size: .
J gene: TRBJ2-3
V gene: TRBV7-2
D gene: .
CDR3 length: 14
CDR3 DNA: TGTGCCAGCAGCACGAGCGCTAGCACAGATACGCAGTATTTT
CDR3 protein: CASSTSASTDTQYF

clone size: once
J gene: TRBJ2-7
V gene: TRBV7-9
D gene: TRBD1
CDR3 length: 15
CDR3 DNA: TGTGCCAGCAGCTTCCTCGGGACAGGGGAACACGAGCAGTACTTC
CDR3 protein: CASSFLGTGEHEQYF

clone size: .
J gene: TRBJ2-3
V gene: TRBV7-7
D gene: .
CDR3 length: 13
CDR3 DNA: TGTGCCAGCAGCCTCGCCGAGTCAGATACGCAGTATTTT
CDR3 protein: CASSLAESDTQYF

clone size: many
J gene: TRBJ2-3
V gene: TRBV5-6
D gene: .
CDR3 length: 12
CDR3 DNA: TGTGCCAGCAGCTACGATGCAGATACGCAGTATTTT
CDR3 protein: CASSYDADTQYF

clone size: .
J gene: TRBJ2-3
V gene: TRBV5-1
D gene: TRBD2
CDR3 length: 16
CDR3 DNA: TGCGCCAGCAGCTTGGCAAGCGGGAGGACCACAGATACGCAGTATTTT
CDR3 protein: CASSLASGRTTDTQYF

clone size: .
J gene: TRBJ1-2
V gene: TRBV29-1
D gene: .
CDR3 length: 11
CDR3 DNA: TGCAGCGTAGCCGGAACGTATGGCTACACCTTC
CDR3 protein: CSVAGTYGYTF

clone size: .
J gene: TRBJ2-2
V gene: TRBV14
D gene: .
CDR3 length: 14
CDR3 DNA: TGTGCCAGTCGAAGACTAGTTAACACCGGGGAGCTGTTTTTT
CDR3 protein: CASRRLVNTGELFF

clone size: .
J gene: TRBJ2-5
V gene: TRBV28
D gene: .
CDR3 length: 15
CDR3 DNA: TGTGCCAGCAGTCCAAACAGGGTGTTAACGGAGACCCAGTACTTC
CDR3 protein: CASSPNRVLTETQYF

clone size: .
J gene: TRBJ1-2
V gene: TRBV7-3
D gene: .
CDR3 length: 14
CDR3 DNA: TGTGCCAGCAGCTTAACGAAGGTGTCGATGGGCTACACCTTC
CDR3 protein: CASSLTKVSMGYTF

clone size: once
J gene: TRBJ1-3
V gene: TRBV28
D gene: .
CDR3 length: 13
CDR3 DNA: TGTGCCAGCAGTGCCGGACAGACAAACACCATATATTTT
CDR3 protein: CASSAGQTNTIYF

clone size: many
J gene: TRBJ2-2
V gene: TRBV11-2
D gene: .
CDR3 length: 15
CDR3 DNA: TGTGCCAGCAGCCCGTACGGCGTAGGCACCGGGGAGCTGTTTTTT
CDR3 protein: CASSPYGVGTGELFF

clone size: .
J gene: TRBJ2-7
V gene: TRBV2
D gene: .
CDR3 length: 12
CDR3 DNA: TGTGCCAGCAGTGTCAACAGTCGCGAGCAGTACTTC
CDR3 protein: CASSVNSREQYF

clone size: .
J gene: TRBJ1-5
V gene: TRBV28
D gene: .
CDR3 length: 14
CDR3 DNA: TGTGCCAGCAGTTTAGGCCCAAACCTGACGCCCCAGCATTTT
CDR3 protein: CASSLGPNLTPQHF

clone size: .
J gene: TRBJ2-7
V gene: TRBV25-1
D gene: TRBD2
CDR3 length: 13
CDR3 DNA: TGTGCCAGCACCTCGCGCGGGGGGCACGAGCAGTACTTC
CDR3 protein: CASTSRGGHEQYF

clone size: .
J gene: TRBJ2-5
V gene: TRBV5-1
D gene: .
CDR3 length: 15
CDR3 DNA: TGCGCCAGCACGGTGAGAGGGGAGTGGTTGGAGACCCAGTACTTC
CDR3 protein: CASTVRGEWLETQYF

clone size: few
J gene: TRBJ2-3
V gene: TRBV5-1
D gene: TRBD2
CDR3 length: 14
CDR3 DNA: TGCGCCAGCAGCCTAGCGGGAGTAGCAGATACGCAGTATTTT
CDR3 protein: CASSLAGVADTQYF

clone size: .
J gene: TRBJ1-4
V gene: TRBV27
D gene: TRBD1
CDR3 length: 18
CDR3 DNA: TGTGCCAGCAGTTTACTTCCAGGGGGGTTGAATGGTAATGAAAAACTGTTTTTT
CDR3 protein: CASSLLPGGLNGNEKLFF

clone size: .
J gene: TRBJ1-2
V gene: TRBV6-1
D gene: TRBD1
CDR3 length: 17
CDR3 DNA: TGTGCCAGCAGTGAGGACAGGGTCCTACTCACTAACTATGGCTACACCTTC
CDR3 protein: CASSEDRVLLTNYGYTF

clone size: .
J gene: TRBJ2-1
V gene: TRBV14
D gene: TRBD2
CDR3 length: 16
CDR3 DNA: TGTGCCAGCAGCCAAGTAGCGGGAGGGCCCTACAATGAGCAGTTCTTC
CDR3 protein: CASSQVAGGPYNEQFF

clone size: few
J gene: TRBJ2-1
V gene: TRBV21-1
D gene: .
CDR3 length: 17
CDR3 DNA: TGTGCCAGCAGCCAATCCCAGGGTGGAGACACCTACAATGAGCAGTTCTTC
CDR3 protein: CASSQSQGGDTYNEQFF

clone size: .
J gene: TRBJ2-5
V gene: TRBV28
D gene: .
CDR3 length: 15
CDR3 DNA: TGTGCCAGCAGCTCTGGGCTAGAGGCTGGAGAGACCCAGTACTTC
CDR3 protein: CASSSGLEAGETQYF

clone size: .
J gene: TRBJ2-7
V gene: TRBV19
D gene: .
CDR3 length: 14
CDR3 DNA: TGTGCCAGTCGCGCAGGGTTGACCTCTGGCGAGCAGTACTTC
CDR3 protein: CASRAGLTSGEQYF

clone size: .
J gene: TRBJ2-7
V gene: TRBV28
D gene: TRBD1
CDR3 length: 14
CDR3 DNA: TGTGCCAGCAGAAAATGGACAGGGGGCAACGAGCAGTACTTC
CDR3 protein: CASRKWTGGNEQYF

clone size: few
J gene: TRBJ2-5
V gene: TRBV28
D gene: TRBD2
CDR3 length: 15
CDR3 DNA: TGTGCCAGCAGCCCTACAGCGGGGCTCCAAGAGACCCAGTACTTC
CDR3 protein: CASSPTAGLQETQYF

clone size: .
J gene: TRBJ2-7
V gene: TRBV29-1
D gene: .
CDR3 length: 14
CDR3 DNA: TGCAGCGTTGATATTCCCCAAGGAGGAAACGAGCAGTACTTC
CDR3 protein: CSVDIPQGGNEQYF

clone size: few
J gene: TRBJ1-5
V gene: TRBV28
D gene: .
CDR3 length: 23
CDR3 DNA: TGTGCCAGCAGTTTTAGGACGTATATTACGCTACAGAAACAGGAGTATAGCAATCAGCCCCAGCATTTT
CDR3 protein: CASSFRTYITLQKQEYSNQPQHF

clone size: few
J gene: TRBJ2-7
V gene: TRBV4-1
D gene: .
CDR3 length: 16
CDR3 DNA: TGCGCCAGCAGCCTGGATGTGGCCCCCGGCTCCTACGAGCAGTACTTC
CDR3 protein: CASSLDVAPGSYEQYF

clone size: .
J gene: TRBJ1-3
V gene: TRBV27
D gene: .
CDR3 length: 14
CDR3 DNA: TGTGCCAGCAGTCAAAGAGGCTCTGGAAACACCATATATTTT
CDR3 protein: CASSQRGSGNTIYF

clone size: .
J gene: TRBJ2-7
V gene: TRBV6-5
D gene: .
CDR3 length: 14
CDR3 DNA: TGTGCCAGCAGTTACTCGGCCGCTTCGAGCGAGCAGTACTTC
CDR3 protein: CASSYSAASSEQYF

clone size: .
J gene: TRBJ2-3
V gene: TRBV7-6
D gene: .
CDR3 length: 12
CDR3 DNA: TGTGCCAGCAGCCCGGACGCAGATACGCAGTATTTT
CDR3 protein: CASSPDADTQYF

clone size: .
J gene: TRBJ2-2
V gene: TRBV5-1
D gene: .
CDR3 length: 15
CDR3 DNA: TGCGCCAGCAGCTTGTTCAACAAAAACACCGGGGAGCTGTTTTTT
CDR3 protein: CASSLFNKNTGELFF

clone size: .
J gene: TRBJ2-7
V gene: TRBV10-2
D gene: .
CDR3 length: 11
CDR3 DNA: TGCGCCAGCAGCCCATCCTACGAGCAGTACTTC
CDR3 protein: CASSPSYEQYF

clone size: .
J gene: TRBJ1-1
V gene: TRBV19
D gene: TRBD1
CDR3 length: 14
CDR3 DNA: TGTGCCAGTAGGTTAGGGGGCGCAAAAACTGAAGCTTTCTTT
CDR3 protein: CASRLGGAKTEAFF

clone size: few
J gene: TRBJ2-1
V gene: TRBV2
D gene: TRBD2
CDR3 length: 13
CDR3 DNA: TGTGCCAGCAGGGCGAGCGGGAGCGATGAGCAGTTCTTC
CDR3 protein: CASRASGSDEQFF

clone size: .
J gene: TRBJ1-1
V gene: TRBV19
D gene: .
CDR3 length: 14
CDR3 DNA: TGTGCCAGTAGTATTCAGGCCCGGATGACTGAAGCTTTCTTT
CDR3 protein: CASSIQARMTEAFF

clone size: .
J gene: TRBJ2-1
V gene: TRBV29-1
D gene: TRBD2
CDR3 length: 20
CDR3 DNA: TGCAGCGTTCTTCCTACTTATAAAGCCCGGACTACGTCTGGGGGGGGTGAGCAGTTCTTC
CDR3 protein: CSVLPTYKARTTSGGGEQFF

clone size: .
J gene: TRBJ1-4
V gene: TRBV5-1
D gene: TRBD1
CDR3 length: 14
CDR3 DNA: TGCGCCAGCAGCTTGGCAGGGGGGGATGAAAAACTGTTTTTT
CDR3 protein: CASSLAGGDEKLFF

clone size: once
J gene: TRBJ1-4
V gene: TRBV5-1
D gene: TRBD1
CDR3 length: 14
CDR3 DNA: TGCGCCAGCAGCCCTCGGACAGGGGATGAAAAACTGTTTTTT
CDR3 protein: CASSPRTGDEKLFF

clone size: .
J gene: TRBJ2-2
V gene: TRBV7-2
D gene: .
CDR3 length: 14
CDR3 DNA: TGTGCCAGCAGCCCTGGACGAGACACCGGGGAGCTGTTTTTT
CDR3 protein: CASSPGRDTGELFF